This is a list of T cell receptor beta chains from one sample in a study of cytomegalovirus exposure and HLA in healthy donors. TCRdb's table, derived via immunoSEQ multiplex PCR, lists solely in-frame clones and lacks some. The sample consists of roughly 180,000 clones, about 80% of them appearing once. Sequencing was carried out using PBMCs. These receptors originate from a woman in her twenties or thirties in good health and CMV-seronegative. The CDR3 runs from the conserved cysteine through the conserved F or W. A D gene is named only where the DNA matches it firmly. Only part of the rows carry a size: once, few, many, or a class if the clone is expanded.

d_call,j_call,v_call,clone_size,cdr3_aa,cdr3_nt
NA,TRBJ2-7,TRBV5-1,NA,CASSLIGTGNTYEQYF,TGCGCCAGCAGCTTGATCGGAACAGGCAACACCTACGAGCAGTACTTC
NA,TRBJ2-5,TRBV9,NA,CASSVDDGVGETQYF,TGTGCCAGCAGCGTAGACGACGGGGTGGGCGAGACCCAGTACTTC
TRBD1,TRBJ2-7,TRBV6-6,NA,CATTPGQGPHEQYF,TGTGCCACCACTCCGGGACAGGGCCCCCACGAGCAGTACTTC
NA,TRBJ1-2,TRBV18,NA,CASSPRGRGYTF,TGTGCCAGCTCACCACGAGGGCGGGGCTACACCTTC
TRBD1,TRBJ1-2,TRBV6-6,NA,CASSEQGTAYGYTF,TGTGCCAGCAGCGAGCAGGGGACAGCCTATGGCTACACCTTC
NA,TRBJ2-3,TRBV19,NA,CASSISPTEPTQYF,TGTGCCAGTAGTATCTCCCCGACTGAACCAACGCAGTATTTT
NA,TRBJ2-1,TRBV6-6,once,CASRPTVNSGNEQFF,TGTGCCAGCAGGCCTACGGTGAATTCGGGCAATGAGCAGTTCTTC
TRBD1,TRBJ1-1,TRBV5-1,few,CASSLPRQGAWNTEAFF,TGCGCCAGCAGCTTGCCTCGACAGGGGGCTTGGAACACTGAAGCTTTCTTT
NA,TRBJ1-5,TRBV19,NA,CASSVRQAGRGYSNQPQHF,TGTGCCAGTAGTGTCCGACAGGCGGGCCGGGGATATAGCAATCAGCCCCAGCATTTT
NA,TRBJ2-7,TRBV7-8,NA,CASPLGGDEQYF,TGTGCCAGCCCCCTAGGGGGGGACGAGCAGTACTTC